The rows below give T cell receptor beta chains drawn from one sample of a study of blood T cells in healthy people across ages. TCRdb re-called the 5' RACE reads through MiXCR, storing one row per CDR3 protein. The sample lists about 2 million distinct CDR3 sequences, about 50% occurring once. Sequencing was performed on blood. Receptor source: a woman aged 40 to 50 in good health. The CDR3 runs from the conserved cysteine through the conserved F or W. Each record gives: clone size, V gene, J gene, D gene, CDR3 protein, CDR3 DNA. The D gene is left open where the match is weak. The size field is filled for only some rows; it gives once, few, many or a size class.

-	TRBV4-2	TRBJ1-2	-	CASSQGVDSPYGYTF	TGTGCCAGCAGCCAAGGCGTGGACAGCCCGTATGGCTACACCTTC
few	TRBV7-9	TRBJ2-5	-	CASSASGSETQYF	TGTGCCAGCAGCGCGAGTGGTAGTGAGACCCAGTACTTC
-	TRBV7-2	TRBJ2-1	-	CASQRSYNEQFF	TGTGCCAGCCAGAGGTCCTACAATGAGCAGTTCTTC
-	TRBV9	TRBJ1-6	TRBD1	CASSEKGATYNSPLHF	TGTGCCAGCAGCGAAAAGGGGGCCACCTATAATTCACCCCTCCACTTT
few	TRBV29-1	TRBJ2-5	-	CSVEMTRQVAQYF	TGCAGCGTTGAAATGACACGCCAAGTGGCCCAGTACTTC
-	TRBV20-1	TRBJ2-7	-	CSAMNVSSYEQYF	TGCAGTGCTATGAATGTAAGCTCCTACGAGCAGTACTTC
-	TRBV7-6	TRBJ2-3	-	CASSPPAGITDTQYF	TGTGCCAGCAGCCCCCCCGCGGGGATCACAGATACGCAGTATTTT
many	TRBV20-1	TRBJ2-7	-	CSARGQGVYEQYF	TGCAGTGCTAGAGGTCAGGGCGTCTACGAGCAGTACTTC
-	TRBV20-1	TRBJ1-1	-	CSARGGRRNTEAFF	TGCAGTGCTAGAGGAGGGAGGAGGAACACTGAAGCTTTCTTT
once	TRBV5-1	TRBJ2-1	TRBD2	CASSLSSGSNEQFF	TGCGCCAGCAGCTTGTCTAGCGGGTCCAATGAGCAGTTCTTC
-	TRBV21-1	TRBJ2-7	-	CASSTRTSGGGGYEQYF	TGTGCCAGCAGCACAAGGACTAGCGGGGGAGGCGGTTACGAGCAGTACTTC
-	TRBV20-1	TRBJ2-5	TRBD2	CSARGLAGWNEQYF	TGCAGTGCTAGAGGTCTAGCGGGGTGGAATGAGCAGTACTTC
-	TRBV29-1	TRBJ2-6	TRBD2	CSVAGENSGANVLTF	TGCAGCGTAGCGGGGGAAAACTCTGGGGCCAACGTCCTGACTTTC
-	TRBV10-1	TRBJ2-3	-	CASSERYTDTQYF	TGCGCCAGCAGTGAGCGGTACACAGATACGCAGTATTTT
-	TRBV6-5	TRBJ2-1	-	CASSSPAEQGQETQFF	TGTGCCAGCAGTTCCCCGGCGGAGCAGGGACAAGAGACCCAGTTCTTC
-	TRBV12-3/TRBV12-4	TRBJ1-5	TRBD1	CASSYRTGNNQPQHF	TGTGCCAGCAGTTACAGGACAGGGAATAATCAGCCCCAGCATTTT
once	TRBV7-2	TRBJ2-1	TRBD1	CASSVSRGPSETQFF	TGTGCCAGCAGCGTCTCTAGGGGGCCTTCAGAGACCCAGTTCTTC
-	TRBV24-1	TRBJ2-1	-	CATSDFGGSNWHNEQFF	TGTGCCACCAGTGATTTTGGGGGGAGTAACTGGCACAATGAGCAGTTCTTC
few	TRBV12-3/TRBV12-4	TRBJ2-7	TRBD1	CASSLWGQGTYEQYF	TGTGCCAGCAGTCTCTGGGGACAGGGGACGTACGAGCAGTACTTC
many	TRBV7-2	TRBJ2-7	-	CASSLAPGSSYEQYF	TGTGCCAGCAGCTTAGCCCCAGGGAGCTCCTACGAGCAGTACTTC
-	TRBV4-3	TRBJ2-6	-	CASSQEWTQVLNSGANVLTF	TGCGCCAGCAGCCAAGAGTGGACTCAGGTCTTAAACTCTGGGGCCAACGTCCTGACTTTC
-	TRBV10-3	TRBJ2-5	TRBD1	CAISESSTGRIQETQYF	TGTGCCATCAGTGAGTCCTCGACAGGGCGAATCCAAGAGACCCAGTACTTC
-	TRBV20-1	TRBJ2-5	-	CSARGGRGGETQYF	TGCAGTGCTAGAGGGGGCAGGGGAGGGGAGACCCAGTACTTC
once	TRBV28	TRBJ2-7	-	CASSLRGTEQYF	TGTGCCAGCAGTTTACGGGGTACCGAGCAGTACTTC
-	TRBV29-1	TRBJ2-5	TRBD1	CSGDRLAETQYF	TGCAGCGGGGACAGGTTGGCTGAGACCCAGTACTTC
-	TRBV7-9	TRBJ2-1	-	CASSLGRRLYNEQFF	TGTGCCAGCAGCTTAGGGCGAAGGCTTTACAATGAGCAGTTCTTC